These 3 T cell receptor beta chains were all obtained from the same sample, sequenced in a study of blood T cell repertoires in COVID-19. Sequenced by immunoSEQ multiplex PCR; TCRdb stores in-frame clones only, minus some. This sample yields roughly 24,000 clones, of which 89% are seen a single time; over 25% belongs to the top ten. The sequencing input was peripheral blood. These receptors all come from a woman aged 65 to 85 with active COVID-19.

The chain combines TRBV2 with TRBJ2-6, with a possible D match to TRBD1 (5 bases). Germline CDR1 is SNHLY and CDR2 is FYNNEI. The CDR3 covers 15 residues. V was trimmed by 4 bases and J by 0 bases, leaving 7 bases between them. The CDR3 sequence is CASSGQLSGANVLTF. The CDR3 DNA reads as TGTGCCAGCAGTGGACAGCTCTCTGGGGCCAACGTCCTGACTTTC.

The chain couples TRBV11-2 to TRBJ1-2, with unresolved D. There are 16 residues in the CDR3. CDR1 is SGHAT and CDR2 is FQNNGV in the germline V gene. V was clipped by 1 base and J by 2 bases, with 14 bases between them. CDR3 nucleotides: TGTGCCAGCAGCTTAGTAGGGTCCGGAGGGAACTATGGCTACACCTTC. Translating gives CASSLVGSGGNYGYTF. Drawing the rest from reference TRBV11-2 and TRBJ1-2, the complete variable domain is EAGVAQSPRYKIIEKRQSVAFWCNPISGHATLYWYQQILGQGPKLLIQFQNNGVVDDSQLPKDRFSAERLKGVDSTLKIQPAKLEDSAVYLCASSLVGSGGNYGYTFGSGTRLTVV.

The chain carries TRBV19 and TRBJ2-2; the D gene is possibly TRBD2 (5 bases). This CDR3 spans 15 amino acids. V was clipped by 3 bases and J by 4 bases, with 12 bases between them. Germline CDR1 reads LNHDA; CDR2 reads SQIVND (reference sequence). The CDR3 loop reads CASSITGVGTGELFF. The CDR3 bases are TGTGCCAGTAGTATCACCGGGGTGGGCACCGGGGAGCTGTTTTTT. Full variable domain (remainder filled in from reference TRBV19 and TRBJ2-2): DGGITQSPKYLFRKEGQNVTLSCEQNLNHDAMYWYRQDPGQGLRLIYYSQIVNDFQKGDIAEGYSVSREKKESFPLTVTSAQKNPTAFYLCASSITGVGTGELFFGEGSRLTVL.